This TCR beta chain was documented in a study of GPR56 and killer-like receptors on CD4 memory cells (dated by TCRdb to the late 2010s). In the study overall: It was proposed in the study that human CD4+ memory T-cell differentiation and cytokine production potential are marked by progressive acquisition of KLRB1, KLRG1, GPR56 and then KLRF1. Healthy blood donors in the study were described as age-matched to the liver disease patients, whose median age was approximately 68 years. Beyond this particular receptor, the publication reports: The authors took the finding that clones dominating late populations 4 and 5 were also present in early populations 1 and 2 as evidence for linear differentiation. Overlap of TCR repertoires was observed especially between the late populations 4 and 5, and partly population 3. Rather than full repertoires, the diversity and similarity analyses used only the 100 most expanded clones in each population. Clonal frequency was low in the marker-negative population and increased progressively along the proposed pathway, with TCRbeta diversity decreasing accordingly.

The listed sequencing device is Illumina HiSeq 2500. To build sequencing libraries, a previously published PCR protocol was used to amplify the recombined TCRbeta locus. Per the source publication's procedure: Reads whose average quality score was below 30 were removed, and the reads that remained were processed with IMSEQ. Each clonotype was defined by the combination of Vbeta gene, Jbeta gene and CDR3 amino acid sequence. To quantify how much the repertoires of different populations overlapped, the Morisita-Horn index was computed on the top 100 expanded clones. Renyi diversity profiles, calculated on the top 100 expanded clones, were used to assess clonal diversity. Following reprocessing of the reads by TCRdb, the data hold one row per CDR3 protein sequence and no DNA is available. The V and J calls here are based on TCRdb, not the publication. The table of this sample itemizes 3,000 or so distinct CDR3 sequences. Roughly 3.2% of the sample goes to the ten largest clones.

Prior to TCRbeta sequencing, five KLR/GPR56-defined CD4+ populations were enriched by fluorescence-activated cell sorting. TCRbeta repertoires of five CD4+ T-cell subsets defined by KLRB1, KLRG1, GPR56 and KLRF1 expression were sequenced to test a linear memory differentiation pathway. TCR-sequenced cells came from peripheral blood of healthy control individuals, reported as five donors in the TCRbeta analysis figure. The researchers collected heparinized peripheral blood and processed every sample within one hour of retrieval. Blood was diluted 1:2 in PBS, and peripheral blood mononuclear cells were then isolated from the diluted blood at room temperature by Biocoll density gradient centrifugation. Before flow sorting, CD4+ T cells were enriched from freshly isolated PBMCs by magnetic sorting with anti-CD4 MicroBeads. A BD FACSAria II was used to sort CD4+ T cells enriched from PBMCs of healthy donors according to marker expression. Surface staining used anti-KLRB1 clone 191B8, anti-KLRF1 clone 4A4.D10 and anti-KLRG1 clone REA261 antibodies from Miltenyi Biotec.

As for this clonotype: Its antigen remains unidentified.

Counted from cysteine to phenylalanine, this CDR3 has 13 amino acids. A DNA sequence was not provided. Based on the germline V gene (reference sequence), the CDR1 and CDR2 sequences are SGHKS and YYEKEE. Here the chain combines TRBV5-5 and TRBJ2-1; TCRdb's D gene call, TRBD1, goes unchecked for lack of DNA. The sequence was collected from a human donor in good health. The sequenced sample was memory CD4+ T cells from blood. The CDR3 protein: CASSRDSYNEQFF. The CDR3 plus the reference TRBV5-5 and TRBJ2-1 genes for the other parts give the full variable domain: DAGVTQSPTHLIKTRGQQVTLRCSPISGHKSVSWYQQVLGQGPQFIFQYYEKEERGRGNFPDRFSARQFPNYSSELNVNALLLGDSALYLCASSRDSYNEQFFGPGTRLTVL.